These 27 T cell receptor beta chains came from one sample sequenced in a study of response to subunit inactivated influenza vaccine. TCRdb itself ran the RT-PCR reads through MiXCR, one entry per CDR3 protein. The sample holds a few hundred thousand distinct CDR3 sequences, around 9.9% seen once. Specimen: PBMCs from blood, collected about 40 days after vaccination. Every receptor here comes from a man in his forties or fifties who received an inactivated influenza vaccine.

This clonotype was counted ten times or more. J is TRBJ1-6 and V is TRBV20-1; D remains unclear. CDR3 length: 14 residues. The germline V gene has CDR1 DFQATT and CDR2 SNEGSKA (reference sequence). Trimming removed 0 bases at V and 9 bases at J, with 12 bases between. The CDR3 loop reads CSARDLALGSPLHF. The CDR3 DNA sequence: TGCAGTGCTAGAGATCTGGCCTTGGGTTCACCCCTCCACTTT.

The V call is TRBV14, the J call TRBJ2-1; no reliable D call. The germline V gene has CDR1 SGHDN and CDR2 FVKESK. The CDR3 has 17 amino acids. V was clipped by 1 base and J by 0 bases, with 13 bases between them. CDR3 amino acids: CASSQGGPGYSYNEQFF. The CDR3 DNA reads TGTGCCAGCAGCCAAGGTGGTCCAGGCTACTCCTACAATGAGCAGTTCTTC.

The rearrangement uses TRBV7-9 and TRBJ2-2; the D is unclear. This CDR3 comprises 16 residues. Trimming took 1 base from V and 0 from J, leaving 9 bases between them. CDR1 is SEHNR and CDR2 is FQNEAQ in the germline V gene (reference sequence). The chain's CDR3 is CASSLVPGTNTGELFF. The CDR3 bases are TGTGCCAGCAGCTTAGTCCCGGGTACGAACACCGGGGAGCTGTTTTTT.

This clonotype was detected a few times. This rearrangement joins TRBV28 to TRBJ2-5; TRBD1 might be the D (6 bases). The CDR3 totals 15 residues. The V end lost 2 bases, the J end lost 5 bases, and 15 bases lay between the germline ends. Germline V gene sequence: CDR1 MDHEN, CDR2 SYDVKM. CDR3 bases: TGTGCCAGCAGTTTAGGCCTACAGGGACGCGAGACCCAGTACTTC. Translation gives CASSLGLQGRETQYF. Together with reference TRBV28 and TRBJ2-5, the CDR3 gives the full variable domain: DVKVTQSSRYLVKRTGEKVFLECVQDMDHENMFWYRQDPGLGLRLIYFSYDVKMKEKGDIPEGYSVSREKKERFSLILESASTNQTSMYLCASSLGLQGRETQYFGPGTRLLVL.

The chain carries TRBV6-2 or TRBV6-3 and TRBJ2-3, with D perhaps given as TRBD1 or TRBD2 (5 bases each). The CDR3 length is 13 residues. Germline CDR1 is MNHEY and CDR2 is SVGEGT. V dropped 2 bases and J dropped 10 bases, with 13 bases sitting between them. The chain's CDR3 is CASSYGDLRAQYF. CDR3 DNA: TGTGCCAGCAGTTACGGGGACCTCCGTGCGCAGTATTTT.

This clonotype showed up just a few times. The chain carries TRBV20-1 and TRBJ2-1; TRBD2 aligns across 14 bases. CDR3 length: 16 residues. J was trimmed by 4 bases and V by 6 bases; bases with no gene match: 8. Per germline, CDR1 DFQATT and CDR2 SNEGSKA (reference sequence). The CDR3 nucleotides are TGCAGTGCCCCACCGGGGACTAGCGGGGGATACAATGAGCAGTTCTTC. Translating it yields CSAPPGTSGGYNEQFF.

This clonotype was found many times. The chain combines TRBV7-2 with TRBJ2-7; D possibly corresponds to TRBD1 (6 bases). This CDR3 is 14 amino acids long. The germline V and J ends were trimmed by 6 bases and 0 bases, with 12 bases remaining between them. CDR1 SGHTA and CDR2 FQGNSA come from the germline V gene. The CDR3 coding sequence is TGTGCCAGCAGGGCAGGGGAAACCTCCTACGAGCAGTACTTC. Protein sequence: CASRAGETSYEQYF.

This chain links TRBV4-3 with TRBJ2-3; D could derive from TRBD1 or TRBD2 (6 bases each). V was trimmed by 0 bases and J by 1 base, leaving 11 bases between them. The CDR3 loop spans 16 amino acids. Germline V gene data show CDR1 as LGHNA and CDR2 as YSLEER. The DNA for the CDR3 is TGCGCCAGCAGCCAAGAACCGGGGGCAGGCACAGATACGCAGTATTTT. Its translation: CASSQEPGAGTDTQYF.

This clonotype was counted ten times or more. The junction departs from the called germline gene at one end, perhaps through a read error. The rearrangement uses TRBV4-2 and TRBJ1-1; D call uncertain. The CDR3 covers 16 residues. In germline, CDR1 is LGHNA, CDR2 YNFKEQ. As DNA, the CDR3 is TGTGCCAGCAGCCAAGACAGGTCTGGAATGAACGCTGAAGCTTTCTTT. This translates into CASSQDRSGMNAEAFF.

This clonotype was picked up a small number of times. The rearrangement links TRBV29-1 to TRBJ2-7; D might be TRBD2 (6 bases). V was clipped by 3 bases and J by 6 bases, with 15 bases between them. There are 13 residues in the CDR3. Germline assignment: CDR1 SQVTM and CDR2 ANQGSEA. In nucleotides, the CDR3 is TGCAGCGTTGAGAGGGCTGAGGGAGGCGAGCAGTACTTC. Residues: CSVERAEGGEQYF.

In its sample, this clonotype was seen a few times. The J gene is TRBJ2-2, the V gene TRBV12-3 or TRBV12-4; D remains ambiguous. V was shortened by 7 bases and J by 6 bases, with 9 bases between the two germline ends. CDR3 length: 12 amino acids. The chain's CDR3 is CASTHSPGELFF. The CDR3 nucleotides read TGTGCCAGCACCCACAGCCCCGGGGAGCTGTTTTTT.

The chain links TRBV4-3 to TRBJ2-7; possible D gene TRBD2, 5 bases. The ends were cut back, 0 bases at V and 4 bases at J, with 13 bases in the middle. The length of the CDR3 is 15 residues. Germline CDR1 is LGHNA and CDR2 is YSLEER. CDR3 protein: CASSQDRTSSYEQYF. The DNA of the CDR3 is TGCGCCAGCAGCCAAGATCGAACTAGTTCTTACGAGCAGTACTTC.

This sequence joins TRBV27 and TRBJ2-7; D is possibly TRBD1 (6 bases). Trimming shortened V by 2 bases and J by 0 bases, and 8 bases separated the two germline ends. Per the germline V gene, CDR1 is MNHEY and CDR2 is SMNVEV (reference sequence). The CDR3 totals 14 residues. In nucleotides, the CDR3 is TGTGCCAGCAGTTTAAAGGACAGCTCCTACGAGCAGTACTTC. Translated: CASSLKDSSYEQYF.

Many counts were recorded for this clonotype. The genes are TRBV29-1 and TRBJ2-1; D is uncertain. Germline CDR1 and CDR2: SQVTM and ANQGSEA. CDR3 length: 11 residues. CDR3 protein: CSAGHGNEQFF. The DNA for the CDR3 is TGCAGTGCCGGTCATGGCAATGAGCAGTTCTTC.

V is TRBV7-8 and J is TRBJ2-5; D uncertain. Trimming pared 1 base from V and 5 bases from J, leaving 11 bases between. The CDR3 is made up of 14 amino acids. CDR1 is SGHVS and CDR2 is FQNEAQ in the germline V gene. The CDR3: CASSLDLNGETQYF. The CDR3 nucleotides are TGTGCCAGCAGCTTAGACTTAAACGGGGAGACCCAGTACTTC. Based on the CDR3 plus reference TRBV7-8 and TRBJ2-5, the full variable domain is GAGVSQSPRYKVAKRGQDVALRCDPISGHVSLFWYQQALGQGPEFLTYFQNEAQLDKSGLPSDRFFAERPEGSVSTLKIQRTQQEDSAVYLCASSLDLNGETQYFGPGTRLLVL.

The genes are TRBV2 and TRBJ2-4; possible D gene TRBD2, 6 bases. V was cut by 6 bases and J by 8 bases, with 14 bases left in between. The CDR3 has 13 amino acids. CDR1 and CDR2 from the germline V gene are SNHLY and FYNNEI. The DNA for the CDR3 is TGTGCCAGCAGGGCGGACTACCATGACATTCAGTACTTC. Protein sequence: CASRADYHDIQYF.

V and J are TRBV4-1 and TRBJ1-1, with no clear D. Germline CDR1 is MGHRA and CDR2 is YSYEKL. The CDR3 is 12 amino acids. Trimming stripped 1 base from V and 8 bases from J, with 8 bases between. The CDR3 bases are TGCGCCAGCAGCCAAGGGATTGGGGAAGCTTTCTTT. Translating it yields CASSQGIGEAFF.

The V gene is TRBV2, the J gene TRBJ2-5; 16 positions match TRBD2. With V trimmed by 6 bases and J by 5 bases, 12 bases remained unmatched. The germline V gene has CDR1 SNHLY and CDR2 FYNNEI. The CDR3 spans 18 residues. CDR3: CASSLGTSGGDPKETQYF. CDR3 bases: TGTGCCAGCAGCCTTGGGACTAGCGGGGGGGATCCCAAGGAGACCCAGTACTTC.

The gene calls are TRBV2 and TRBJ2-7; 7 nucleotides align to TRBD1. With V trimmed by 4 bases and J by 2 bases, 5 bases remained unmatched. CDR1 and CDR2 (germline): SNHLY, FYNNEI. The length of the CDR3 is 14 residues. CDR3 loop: CASSGQGPTYEQYF. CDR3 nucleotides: TGTGCCAGCAGTGGACAGGGTCCTACCTACGAGCAGTACTTC.

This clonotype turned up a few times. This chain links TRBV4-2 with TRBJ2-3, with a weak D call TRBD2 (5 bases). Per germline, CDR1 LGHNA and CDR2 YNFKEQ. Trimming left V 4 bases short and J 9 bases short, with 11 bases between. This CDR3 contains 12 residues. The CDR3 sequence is CASSPSGGTQYF. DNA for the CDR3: TGTGCCAGCAGCCCCAGTGGCGGGACGCAGTATTTT.

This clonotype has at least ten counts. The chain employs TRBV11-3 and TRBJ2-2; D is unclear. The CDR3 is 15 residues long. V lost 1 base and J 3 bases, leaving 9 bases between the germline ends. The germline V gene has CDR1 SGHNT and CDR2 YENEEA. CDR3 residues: CASSLGGFDTGELFF. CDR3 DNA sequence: TGTGCCAGCAGCTTAGGAGGCTTTGACACCGGGGAGCTGTTTTTT.

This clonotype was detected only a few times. CDR3 region: CASSSRLAVRNEQFF. The CDR3 nucleotides are TGTGCCAGCAGCTCCCGACTAGCGGTTAGGAATGAGCAGTTCTTC. The chain couples TRBV7-9 to TRBJ2-1; 9 bases are shared with TRBD2. V was clipped by 4 bases and J by 7 bases; unmatched bases: 8. CDR3 length: 15 residues. Germline CDR1 reads SEHNR; CDR2 reads FQNEAQ (reference sequence).

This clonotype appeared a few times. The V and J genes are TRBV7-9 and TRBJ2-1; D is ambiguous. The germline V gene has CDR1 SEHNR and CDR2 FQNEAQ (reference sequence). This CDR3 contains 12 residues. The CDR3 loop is CATGYSYNEQFF. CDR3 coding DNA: TGTGCTACCGGGTATTCCTACAATGAGCAGTTCTTC.

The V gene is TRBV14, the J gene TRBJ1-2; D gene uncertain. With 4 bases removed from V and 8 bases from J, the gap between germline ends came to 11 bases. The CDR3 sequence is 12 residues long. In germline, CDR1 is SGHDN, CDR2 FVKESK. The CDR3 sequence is CASSRTDWGYTF. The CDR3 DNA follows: TGTGCCAGCAGCCGGACGGACTGGGGCTACACCTTC.

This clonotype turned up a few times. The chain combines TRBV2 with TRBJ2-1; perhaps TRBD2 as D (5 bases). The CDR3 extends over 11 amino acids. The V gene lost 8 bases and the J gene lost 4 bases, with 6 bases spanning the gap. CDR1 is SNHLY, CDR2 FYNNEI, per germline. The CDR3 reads CASGEYNEQFF. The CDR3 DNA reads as TGTGCCAGCGGGGAGTACAATGAGCAGTTCTTC.

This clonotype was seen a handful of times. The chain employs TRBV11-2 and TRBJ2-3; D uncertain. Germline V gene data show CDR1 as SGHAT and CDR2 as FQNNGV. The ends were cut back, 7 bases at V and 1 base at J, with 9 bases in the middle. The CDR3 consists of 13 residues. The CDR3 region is CASTLGGTDTQYF. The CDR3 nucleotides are TGTGCCAGCACCCTTGGGGGCACAGATACGCAGTATTTT.

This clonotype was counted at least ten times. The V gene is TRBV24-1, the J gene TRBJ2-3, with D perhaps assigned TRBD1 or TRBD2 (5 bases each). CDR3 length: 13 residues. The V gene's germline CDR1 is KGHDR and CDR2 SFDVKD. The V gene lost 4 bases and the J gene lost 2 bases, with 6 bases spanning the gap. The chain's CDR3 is CATSDGATDTQYF. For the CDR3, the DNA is TGTGCCACCAGTGACGGGGCCACAGATACGCAGTATTTT.